A selection of T cell receptor beta chains follows, all from one sample in a study of blood T cells in healthy people across ages. TCRdb independently ran MiXCR on the 5' RACE reads; one entry per CDR3 protein. The repertoire holds over a million distinct CDR3 sequences, with 45% as singletons. Sequencing was performed on blood. The receptors were sampled from an older woman in good health. CDR3s leave out the opening cysteine and the closing phenylalanine or tryptophan. The listing skips clone size in some rows; elsewhere it reads once, few, many or a size class.

clone size | J gene | V gene | CDR3 protein
NA | TRBJ1-2 | TRBV12-3/TRBV12-4 | ASSFHPGGRGGYT
NA | TRBJ1-6 | TRBV20-1 | SARPERSSYNSPLH
few | TRBJ2-3 | TRBV27 | ASSFYGEDTQY
NA | NA | TRBV7-8 | ASSPVAGPYNEQF
NA | TRBJ2-6 | TRBV3-1 | ASSLGQGSLSGANVLT
few | TRBJ2-7 | TRBV6-6 | ASGDRVRVSYEQY
few | TRBJ2-1 | TRBV29-1 | SVAPGLVKGEQF
NA | TRBJ1-1 | TRBV30 | AWSASYFGAGPEAF
NA | TRBJ2-1 | TRBV9 | ASSARYRDNEQF
NA | TRBJ2-1 | TRBV21-1 | ASSGRPAGGPNEQF
NA | NA | TRBV5-1 | ASSLGGTAIYEQY
NA | TRBJ2-1 | TRBV2 | ASTPREHEQF
NA | TRBJ2-3 | TRBV12-3/TRBV12-4 | ASSLGVLSTDTQY